One and the same sample provided the 21 T cell receptor beta chains below, sequenced in a study of blood T cell repertoires in COVID-19. TCRdb keeps only in-frame clones here, not all; method: immunoSEQ multiplex PCR. The sample carries 300,000 to 400,000 clones, roughly 90% recorded once. Specimen: peripheral blood. The receptor source for this set is a woman aged 45-59 years with active or convalescent COVID-19.

The chain couples TRBV19 to TRBJ1-5; D might be TRBD1 (6 bases). The germline V and J ends were trimmed by 0 bases and 1 base, with 13 bases remaining between them. Germline V gene data show CDR1 as LNHDA and CDR2 as SQIVND (reference sequence). The CDR3 is made up of 17 amino acids. CDR3 region: CASSIDRGANSNQPQHF. The CDR3 DNA follows: TGTGCCAGTAGTATAGACAGGGGAGCAAACAGCAATCAGCCCCAGCATTTT.

The J gene is TRBJ1-2, the V gene TRBV28; TRBD1 aligns across 7 bases. The V gene end was trimmed by 4 bases and the J gene end by 4 bases; junction bases not matched to a gene: 9. The CDR3 runs 15 residues. The germline gives CDR1 MDHEN, CDR2 SYDVKM. The CDR3 loop is CASSWGQGGIYGYTF. As DNA, the CDR3 is TGTGCCAGCAGTTGGGGCCAGGGGGGCATCTATGGCTACACCTTC.

The rearrangement uses TRBV19 and TRBJ2-5, with 9 nucleotides matching TRBD1. Germline trimming cut 7 bases from V and 3 bases from J; bases unmatched to any gene: 3. This CDR3 spans 13 amino acids. CDR1 is LNHDA, CDR2 SQIVND, per germline (reference sequence). The CDR3 region is CASTRTGEETQYF. The CDR3 coding sequence is TGTGCCAGTACCAGGACAGGGGAAGAGACCCAGTACTTC.

The rearrangement links TRBV12-5 to TRBJ2-7; possibly TRBD1 for D (7 bases). The CDR3 is 15 amino acids. Trimming removed 1 base from V and 2 bases from J, with 12 bases in between. CDR1 is LGHNT, CDR2 FRNRAP, per germline. The CDR3 region has the DNA TGTGCTAGTGGTTTGGGACAGGGAGGAACCTACGAGCAGTACTTC. Encoded protein: CASGLGQGGTYEQYF.

J is TRBJ2-5 and V is TRBV11-2; D unclear. CDR1 is SGHAT and CDR2 is FQNNGV in the germline V gene. The length of the CDR3 is 14 residues. Trimming removed 1 base at V and 5 bases at J, with 11 bases between. The CDR3 DNA follows: TGTGCCAGCAGCTTAGGTCTAGTCGGTGAGACCCAGTACTTC. This translates into CASSLGLVGETQYF.

The rearrangement joins TRBV2 to TRBJ1-2; no reliable D call. Trimming took off 2 bases at V and 0 bases at J, with 7 bases between the two ends. Per germline, CDR1 SNHLY and CDR2 FYNNEI. The CDR3 covers 14 residues. CDR3: CASSEPVSNYGYTF. CDR3 in DNA: TGTGCCAGCAGTGAACCAGTCTCTAACTATGGCTACACCTTC.

On this clone: This same CDR3 is encoded by further DNA sequences in the sample. The chain employs TRBV12-3 or TRBV12-4 and TRBJ2-1, with 8 bases fitting TRBD2. CDR3 length: 12 amino acids. The junction had 1 base not matched to a gene; V was cut back by 5 bases and J by 7 bases. The CDR3 sequence is CASSRGGNEQFF. The DNA of the CDR3 is TGTGCCAGCAGTCGGGGGGGAAATGAGCAGTTCTTC.

This clone has just one count. V is TRBV28 and J is TRBJ1-1; 8 bases are shared with TRBD1. Looked up from germline, CDR1 is MDHEN and CDR2 is SYDVKM. J was trimmed by 0 bases and V by 1 base; bases with no gene match: 13. CDR3 length: 19 amino acids. The CDR3 region has the DNA TGTGCCAGCAGTTTATTTTACTCCGGGACAGGAAGTCTGAACACTGAAGCTTTCTTT. Its translation: CASSLFYSGTGSLNTEAFF. Full variable domain (remainder filled in from reference TRBV28 and TRBJ1-1): DVKVTQSSRYLVKRTGEKVFLECVQDMDHENMFWYRQDPGLGLRLIYFSYDVKMKEKGDIPEGYSVSREKKERFSLILESASTNQTSMYLCASSLFYSGTGSLNTEAFFGQGTRLTVV.

Only a few counts were recorded for this clone. The chain combines TRBV28 with TRBJ1-4; perhaps TRBD1 as D (6 bases). Germline V CDR1 and CDR2: MDHEN, SYDVKM. This CDR3 is built from 13 residues. V dropped 8 bases and J dropped 8 bases, with 15 bases sitting between them. This CDR3 is CASVGGGLEKLFF. The CDR3 DNA reads TGTGCCAGCGTAGGGGGGGGCTTGGAAAAACTGTTTTTT.

The V and J genes are TRBV5-6 and TRBJ2-7; 9 nucleotides align to TRBD1. J lost 4 bases, V lost 4 bases, and 6 bases had no gene match. Germline values: CDR1 SGHDT, CDR2 YYEEEE. The CDR3 has 14 amino acids. DNA for the CDR3: TGTGCCAGCAGCCCGGGGACAGGGAAATACGAGCAGTACTTC. Amino acids: CASSPGTGKYEQYF.

The chain recombines TRBV11-2 with TRBJ1-5, with D possibly being TRBD1 (5 bases). The CDR3 sequence is 15 residues long. V dropped 0 bases and J dropped 6 bases, with 12 bases sitting between them. CDR1 is SGHAT and CDR2 is FQNNGV in the germline V gene. The CDR3 here is CASSLEGGDVQPQHF. The DNA for the CDR3 is TGTGCCAGCAGCTTAGAAGGAGGGGATGTTCAGCCCCAGCATTTT.

This clone was seen a few times. The V call is TRBV11-2, the J call TRBJ2-7; a possible D gene is TRBD2 (6 bases). Germline V CDR1 and CDR2: SGHAT, FQNNGV. The CDR3 spans 13 residues. V was cut by 4 bases and J by 3 bases, with 10 bases left in between. Here the CDR3 DNA reads TGTGCCAGCAGCTGGGGGGAAAACTACGAGCAGTACTTC. This translates into CASSWGENYEQYF.

The chain is built from TRBV4-2 and TRBJ2-3; possibly TRBD2 for D (6 bases). The germline gives CDR1 LGHNA, CDR2 YNFKEQ. V was shortened by 4 bases and J by 8 bases, with 16 bases between the two germline ends. The CDR3 extends over 14 amino acids. The chain's CDR3 is CASSPSRDGGTQYF. The CDR3 nucleotides are TGTGCCAGCAGCCCTTCGCGGGACGGAGGTACGCAGTATTTT.

J is TRBJ2-3 and V is TRBV5-5; D is possibly TRBD2 (6 bases). V shed 2 bases and J shed 1 base, with 11 bases lying between them. This CDR3 region has 15 residues. Germline assignment: CDR1 SGHKS and CDR2 YYEKEE (reference sequence). The CDR3 DNA is TGTGCCAGCAGCTTAAGGGCTAGCGGCACAGATACGCAGTATTTT. It codes for CASSLRASGTDTQYF. The variable domain in full, completed from reference TRBV5-5 and TRBJ2-3, reads DAGVTQSPTHLIKTRGQQVTLRCSPISGHKSVSWYQQVLGQGPQFIFQYYEKEERGRGNFPDRFSARQFPNYSSELNVNALLLGDSALYLCASSLRASGTDTQYFGPGTRLTVL.

The chain combines TRBV30 with TRBJ1-1; unclear D gene. CDR1 and CDR2 (germline): GTSNPN, SVGIG (reference sequence). V lost 2 bases to trimming and J lost 4 bases, with 8 bases between them. This CDR3 is 12 amino acids long. The CDR3 spells CAWSLTGTEAFF. CDR3 sequence (DNA): TGTGCCTGGAGTCTCACCGGCACTGAAGCTTTCTTT.

This clone has only a few counts. J is TRBJ2-7 and V is TRBV18, with 8 nucleotides matching TRBD1. This CDR3 region has 13 residues. Per the germline V gene, CDR1 is KGHSH and CDR2 is LQKENI. The J segment lost 6 bases and the V segment lost 3 bases, leaving 4 bases of the junction unmatched. CDR3: CASSPPTGGEQYF. The CDR3 region has the DNA TGTGCCAGCTCACCTCCCACAGGGGGCGAGCAGTACTTC.

In its sample, this clone was seen a few times. CDR3 DNA: TGTGCCAGCAGTCCCCAGACACAAGATACGCAGTATTTT. It specifies CASSPQTQDTQYF. The J gene is TRBJ2-3, the V gene TRBV12-3 or TRBV12-4, with D hard to call. Trimming took 5 bases from V and 5 from J, leaving 11 bases between them. There are 13 residues in the CDR3.

The chain couples TRBV5-5 to TRBJ2-7; 7 positions match TRBD2. The length of the CDR3 is 15 residues. The ends lost 4 bases at V and 4 bases at J; junction bases unmatched: 11. CDR1 is SGHKS, CDR2 YYEKEE, per germline (reference sequence). The chain's CDR3 is CASSPQMAGEYEQYF. In nucleotides, the CDR3 is TGTGCCAGCAGCCCGCAGATGGCGGGAGAATACGAGCAGTACTTC.

This clone was seen just once. The CDR3 loop reads CAWGQGNTGELFF. The DNA for the CDR3 is TGTGCCTGGGGACAGGGCAACACCGGGGAGCTGTTTTTT. This chain joins TRBV30 and TRBJ2-2, with 8 bases lining up with TRBD1. J gave up 2 bases and V 5 bases, and 1 base lay outside the gene matches. Germline CDR1 GTSNPN, CDR2 SVGIG (reference sequence). CDR3 size: 13 residues.

This chain connects TRBV7-6 to TRBJ2-3, with 8 bases lining up with TRBD2. The CDR3 sequence is 16 residues long. The V gene's germline CDR1 is SGHVS and CDR2 FNYEAQ. After removal of 2 bases from V and 0 bases from J, the junction contained 4 bases not matched to a gene. CDR3 sequence reads: CASSLTPSGSTDTQYF. The CDR3 DNA reads TGTGCCAGCAGCTTAACACCTAGCGGGAGCACAGATACGCAGTATTTT.

The V gene is TRBV2, the J gene TRBJ2-1; D remains unclear. Germline values: CDR1 SNHLY, CDR2 FYNNEI. The CDR3 loop spans 11 amino acids. Trimming took off 6 bases at V and 7 bases at J, with 7 bases between the two ends. The CDR3 DNA reads TGTGCCAGCAGGAACGGTAATGAGCAGTTCTTC. The encoded protein is CASRNGNEQFF. The complete variable domain, with remaining parts taken from reference TRBV2 and TRBJ2-1, reads EPEVTQTPSHQVTQMGQEVILRCVPISNHLYFYWYRQILGQKVEFLVSFYNNEISEKSEIFDDQFSVERPDGSNFTLKIRSTKLEDSAMYFCASRNGNEQFFGPGTRLTVL.